These T cell receptor beta chains were read from a single sample in a study of blood T cell repertoires in COVID-19. Produced via immunoSEQ multiplex PCR; TCRdb's table is partial and in-frame only. This table has approximately 210,000 clones, more than 70% appearing once. The source material was PBMCs or T cells enriched from blood (not recorded which). The receptor source for this set is a woman aged 18 to 35 who had recovered from COVID-19. Each CDR3 is given with its conserved first and last residue. Each record gives: clone size, V gene, D gene, J gene, CDR3 protein, CDR3 DNA. The D gene is left open where the match is weak. Part of the rows lack a size; the others show once, few, many or a class for expanded clones.

size: .
V: TRBV7-3
D: TRBD1
J: TRBJ1-1
CDR3: CASSLTGPNTEAFF
DNA: TGTGCCAGCAGCCTGACAGGGCCGAACACTGAAGCTTTCTTT

size: .
V: TRBV7-9
D: .
J: TRBJ2-5
CDR3: CASSLEYRGTQETQYF
DNA: TGTGCCAGCAGCTTAGAATATAGGGGGACCCAAGAGACCCAGTACTTC

size: .
V: TRBV7-8
D: .
J: TRBJ1-6
CDR3: CASSSEGKDSPLHF
DNA: TGTGCCAGCAGTTCGGAGGGGAAGGACTCACCCCTCCACTTT

size: .
V: TRBV9
D: .
J: TRBJ2-2
CDR3: CASSVGSSTNTGELFF
DNA: TGTGCCAGCAGCGTAGGATCTAGTACGAACACCGGGGAGCTGTTTTTT

size: .
V: TRBV2
D: .
J: TRBJ2-5
CDR3: CASTRQINLETQYF
DNA: TGTGCCAGCACTCGACAGATTAATTTGGAGACCCAGTACTTC

size: .
V: TRBV12-3/TRBV12-4
D: .
J: TRBJ1-1
CDR3: CASRPGLGTEAFF
DNA: TGTGCCAGCAGACCAGGGTTGGGAACTGAAGCTTTCTTT

size: .
V: TRBV7-6
D: TRBD1
J: TRBJ1-3
CDR3: CASSYEQGAGNTIYF
DNA: TGTGCCAGCAGCTACGAACAGGGGGCTGGAAACACCATATATTTT

size: .
V: TRBV15
D: .
J: TRBJ2-5
CDR3: CATSRPNKETQYF
DNA: TGTGCCACCAGCAGACCTAATAAAGAGACCCAGTACTTC

size: .
V: TRBV3-1/TRBV3-2
D: .
J: TRBJ2-5
CDR3: CASSHSFLGYPSGTQYF
DNA: TGTGCCAGCAGCCACTCCTTCCTTGGGTATCCGTCGGGGACCCAGTACTTC

size: .
V: TRBV29-1
D: .
J: TRBJ1-5
CDR3: CSVRQGTSNQPQHF
DNA: TGCAGCGTTCGCCAGGGGACAAGCAATCAGCCCCAGCATTTT

size: few
V: TRBV5-5
D: .
J: TRBJ2-7
CDR3: CASSLLRFAYEQYF
DNA: TGTGCCAGCAGCTTGTTACGGTTTGCCTACGAGCAGTACTTC

size: .
V: TRBV3-1/TRBV3-2
D: .
J: TRBJ1-6
CDR3: CASSQVIGGDSPLHF
DNA: TGTGCCAGCAGCCAAGTTATAGGGGGTGACTCACCCCTCCACTTT

size: .
V: TRBV28
D: .
J: TRBJ1-2
CDR3: CASRRGRDYGYTF
DNA: TGTGCCAGCAGGCGCGGGAGGGACTATGGCTACACCTTC

size: once
V: TRBV30
D: .
J: TRBJ2-2
CDR3: CACHRVTGELFF
DNA: TGTGCCTGCCACAGGGTCACCGGGGAGCTGTTTTTT

size: .
V: TRBV7-6
D: TRBD1
J: TRBJ1-2
CDR3: CASSPGQANYGYTF
DNA: TGTGCCAGCAGCCCAGGACAGGCTAACTATGGCTACACCTTC

size: .
V: TRBV5-8
D: .
J: TRBJ1-2
CDR3: CASSSRQELRAGYTF
DNA: TGTGCCAGCAGCTCAAGACAGGAGTTACGGGCGGGCTACACCTTC

size: .
V: TRBV7-2
D: .
J: TRBJ2-7
CDR3: CASSLGLLTYEQYF
DNA: TGTGCCAGCAGCTTAGGGCTGTTGACCTACGAGCAGTACTTC

size: .
V: TRBV5-1
D: .
J: TRBJ1-2
CDR3: CASSPRGEHGYTF
DNA: TGCGCCAGCAGCCCACGGGGGGAACATGGCTACACCTTC

size: .
V: TRBV13
D: .
J: TRBJ1-3
CDR3: CASSPGPGAGNTIYF
DNA: TGTGCCAGCAGCCCGGGGCCAGGGGCAGGAAACACCATATATTTT

size: .
V: TRBV27
D: TRBD1
J: TRBJ1-6
CDR3: CATNRQGPNSPLHF
DNA: TGTGCCACCAATAGACAGGGACCTAATTCACCCCTCCACTTT

size: .
V: TRBV6-5
D: .
J: TRBJ2-5
CDR3: CASSNQGAGEETQYF
DNA: TGTGCCAGCAGTAACCAGGGGGCGGGGGAAGAGACCCAGTACTTC

size: .
V: TRBV29-1
D: TRBD1
J: TRBJ1-1
CDR3: CSVEGFGQGAVNTEAFF
DNA: TGCAGCGTTGAAGGGTTCGGTCAGGGGGCAGTGAACACTGAAGCTTTCTTT

size: .
V: TRBV20-1
D: .
J: TRBJ2-7
CDR3: CSASLSAGSYEQYF
DNA: TGCAGTGCTAGTCTCTCTGCAGGGTCCTACGAGCAGTACTTC

size: .
V: TRBV24-1
D: TRBD1
J: TRBJ2-5
CDR3: CATSDLAGTGPQETQYF
DNA: TGTGCCACCAGTGATTTAGCCGGGACAGGGCCTCAAGAGACCCAGTACTTC

size: .
V: TRBV7-6
D: TRBD2
J: TRBJ2-3
CDR3: CASSLRASGGSTSTDTQYF
DNA: TGTGCCAGCAGCTTAAGGGCAAGCGGGGGGTCCACTAGCACAGATACGCAGTATTTT

size: few
V: TRBV5-4
D: TRBD2
J: TRBJ2-2
CDR3: CASSWGGLNTGELFF
DNA: TGTGCCAGCAGCTGGGGGGGACTGAACACCGGGGAGCTGTTTTTT

size: .
V: TRBV18
D: TRBD1
J: TRBJ1-1
CDR3: CASSPGQAPDTEAFF
DNA: TGTGCCAGCTCACCGGGACAGGCGCCGGACACTGAAGCTTTCTTT

size: .
V: TRBV7-9
D: TRBD1
J: TRBJ1-2
CDR3: CASSSRGTGGPNYGYTF
DNA: TGTGCCAGCAGCTCTAGGGGAACAGGGGGCCCCAACTATGGCTACACCTTC

size: .
V: TRBV9
D: .
J: TRBJ1-2
CDR3: CASSAPWGVNGYTF
DNA: TGTGCCAGCAGCGCGCCTTGGGGGGTTAATGGCTACACCTTC

size: .
V: TRBV18
D: .
J: TRBJ1-4
CDR3: CASSPGASPGEKLFF
DNA: TGTGCCAGCTCACCAGGGGCATCTCCCGGGGAAAAACTGTTTTTT

size: .
V: TRBV7-8
D: TRBD1
J: TRBJ1-3
CDR3: CASSQDRVSGNTIYF
DNA: TGTGCCAGCAGCCAGGACAGGGTCTCTGGAAACACCATATATTTT

size: .
V: TRBV6-4
D: .
J: TRBJ2-2
CDR3: CASSDSQTGELFF
DNA: TGTGCCAGCAGTGACTCACAAACCGGGGAGCTGTTTTTT

size: .
V: TRBV27
D: .
J: TRBJ2-2
CDR3: CASTQSPTGDTGELFF
DNA: TGTGCCAGCACCCAATCCCCGACAGGCGACACCGGGGAGCTGTTTTTT

size: few
V: TRBV7-2
D: .
J: TRBJ1-1
CDR3: CASSLAPGDTEAFF
DNA: TGTGCCAGCAGCTTAGCGCCCGGGGACACTGAAGCTTTCTTT

size: few
V: TRBV4-1
D: TRBD1
J: TRBJ1-2
CDR3: CASSQGRIGQGYGYTF
DNA: TGCGCCAGCAGCCAAGGCCGGATCGGACAGGGCTATGGCTACACCTTC